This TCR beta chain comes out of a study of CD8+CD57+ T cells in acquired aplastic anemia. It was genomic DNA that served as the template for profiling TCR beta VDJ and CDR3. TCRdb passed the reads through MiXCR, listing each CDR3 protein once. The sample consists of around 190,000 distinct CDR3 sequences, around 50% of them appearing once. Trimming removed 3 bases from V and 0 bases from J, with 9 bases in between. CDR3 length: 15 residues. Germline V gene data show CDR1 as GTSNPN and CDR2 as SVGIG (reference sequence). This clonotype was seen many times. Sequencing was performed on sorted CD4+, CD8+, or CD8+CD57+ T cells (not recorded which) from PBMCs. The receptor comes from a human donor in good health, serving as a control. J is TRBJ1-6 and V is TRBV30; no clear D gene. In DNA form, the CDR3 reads TGTGCCTGGAGGACCACTTCCTCCTATAATTCACCCCTCCACTTT. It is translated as CAWRTTSSYNSPLHF. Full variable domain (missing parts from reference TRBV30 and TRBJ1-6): SQTIHQWPATLVQPVGSPLSLECTVEGTSNPNLYWYRQAAGRGLQLLFYSVGIGQISSEVPQNLSASRPQDRQFILSSKKLLLSDSGFYLCAWRTTSSYNSPLHFGNGTRLTVT.